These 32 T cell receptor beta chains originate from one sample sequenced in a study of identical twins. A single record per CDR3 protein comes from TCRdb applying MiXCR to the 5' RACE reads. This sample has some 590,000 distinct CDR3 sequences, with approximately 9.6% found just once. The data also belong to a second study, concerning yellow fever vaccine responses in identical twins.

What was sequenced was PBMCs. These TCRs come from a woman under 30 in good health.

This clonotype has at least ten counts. As DNA, the CDR3 is TGTGCCAGCAGTTCCACTAGCGGCAGGGGGGGGGAAGAGCAGTTCTTC. Protein: CASSSTSGRGGEEQFF. The chain couples TRBV12-3 or TRBV12-4 to TRBJ2-1, with a weak D call TRBD2 (8 bases). The CDR3 is 16 amino acids. Trimming took 4 bases from V and 10 from J, leaving 23 bases between them.

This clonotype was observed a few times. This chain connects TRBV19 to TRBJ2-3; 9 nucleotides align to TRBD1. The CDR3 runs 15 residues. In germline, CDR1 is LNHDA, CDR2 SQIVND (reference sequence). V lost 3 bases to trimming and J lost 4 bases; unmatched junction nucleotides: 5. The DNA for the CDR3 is TGTGCCAGTAGTATCGTAACAGGGGGCGCAGATACGCAGTATTTT. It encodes CASSIVTGGADTQYF.

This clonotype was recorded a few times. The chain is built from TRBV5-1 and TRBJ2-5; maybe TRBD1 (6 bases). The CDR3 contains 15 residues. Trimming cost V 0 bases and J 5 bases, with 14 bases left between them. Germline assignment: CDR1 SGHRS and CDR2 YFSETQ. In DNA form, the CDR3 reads TGCGCCAGCAGCTTGGCCGCAGGGGCACGGGAGACCCAGTACTTC. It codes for CASSLAAGARETQYF.

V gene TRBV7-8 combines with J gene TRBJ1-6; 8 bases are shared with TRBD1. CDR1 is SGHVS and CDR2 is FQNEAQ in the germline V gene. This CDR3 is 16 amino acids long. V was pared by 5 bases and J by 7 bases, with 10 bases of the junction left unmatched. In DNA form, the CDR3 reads TGTGCCAGCAGCGCAAAGCGGACAGGGTTGAATTCACCCCTCCACTTT. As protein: CASSAKRTGLNSPLHF.

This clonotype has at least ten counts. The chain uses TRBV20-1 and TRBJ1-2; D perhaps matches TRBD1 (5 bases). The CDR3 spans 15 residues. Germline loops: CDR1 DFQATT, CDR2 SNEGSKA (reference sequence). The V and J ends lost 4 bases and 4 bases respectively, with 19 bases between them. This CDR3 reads CSATLPGFSVYGYTF. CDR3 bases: TGCAGTGCTACACTCCCAGGGTTTTCGGTCTATGGCTACACCTTC.

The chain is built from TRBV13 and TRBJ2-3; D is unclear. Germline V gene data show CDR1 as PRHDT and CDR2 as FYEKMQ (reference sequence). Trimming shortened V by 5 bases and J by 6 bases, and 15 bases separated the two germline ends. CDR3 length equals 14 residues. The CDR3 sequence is CASSARRGLDTQYF. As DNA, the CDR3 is TGTGCCAGCAGCGCGCGACGCGGTTTGGATACGCAGTATTTT.

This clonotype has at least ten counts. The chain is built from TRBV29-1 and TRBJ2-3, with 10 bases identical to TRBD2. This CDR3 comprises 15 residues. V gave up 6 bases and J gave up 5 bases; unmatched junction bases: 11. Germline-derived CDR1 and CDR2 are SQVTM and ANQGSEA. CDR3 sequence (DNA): TGCAGCGTGGCGGGACTAGCGCCTTTGGGAGATACGCAGTATTTT. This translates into CSVAGLAPLGDTQYF.

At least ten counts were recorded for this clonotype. CDR3 in DNA: TGTGCCAGCAGCCCCAATGACAGGGACTACGAGCAGTACTTC. Residues: CASSPNDRDYEQYF. The chain links TRBV28 to TRBJ2-7, with 7 nucleotides matching TRBD1. The CDR3 consists of 14 residues. V lost 6 bases, J lost 3 bases, and 8 bases stayed unmatched. Germline loops: CDR1 MDHEN, CDR2 SYDVKM.

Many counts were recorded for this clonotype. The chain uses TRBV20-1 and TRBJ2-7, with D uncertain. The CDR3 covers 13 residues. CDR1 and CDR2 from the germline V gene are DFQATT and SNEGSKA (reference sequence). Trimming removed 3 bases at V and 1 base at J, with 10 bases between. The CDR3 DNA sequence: TGCAGTGCTAGTATCCCGGATTCCTACGAGCAGTACTTC. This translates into CSASIPDSYEQYF.

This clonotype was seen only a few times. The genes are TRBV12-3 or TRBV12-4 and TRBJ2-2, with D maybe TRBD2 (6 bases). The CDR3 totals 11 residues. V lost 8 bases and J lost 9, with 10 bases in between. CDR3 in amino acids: CASGLTRELFF. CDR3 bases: TGTGCCAGCGGACTAACTCGGGAGCTGTTTTTT.

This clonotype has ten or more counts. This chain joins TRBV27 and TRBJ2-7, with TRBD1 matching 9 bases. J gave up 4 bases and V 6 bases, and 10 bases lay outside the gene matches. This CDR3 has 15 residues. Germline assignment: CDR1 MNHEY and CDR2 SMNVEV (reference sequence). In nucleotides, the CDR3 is TGTGCCAGCAGCCCCATGGGGGACAGGGAATACGAGCAGTACTTC. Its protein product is CASSPMGDREYEQYF.

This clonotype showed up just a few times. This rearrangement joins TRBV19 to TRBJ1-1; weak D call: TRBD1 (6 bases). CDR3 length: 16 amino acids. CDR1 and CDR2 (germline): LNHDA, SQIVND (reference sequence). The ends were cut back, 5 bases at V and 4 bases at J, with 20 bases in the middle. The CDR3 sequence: CASSEQPGQKGTEAFF. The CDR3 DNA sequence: TGTGCCAGTAGTGAGCAACCGGGACAAAAGGGCACTGAAGCTTTCTTT.

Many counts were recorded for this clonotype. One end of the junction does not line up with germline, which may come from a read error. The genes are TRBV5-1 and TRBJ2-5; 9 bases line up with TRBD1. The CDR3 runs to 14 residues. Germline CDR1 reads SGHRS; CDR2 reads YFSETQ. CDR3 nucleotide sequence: TGTGCCAGCAGCTTGGGACAGGGAGGAGAGACCCAGTACTTC. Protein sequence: CASSLGQGGETQYF.

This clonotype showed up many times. CDR3 region: CASSSPGSKNIQYF. The CDR3 DNA reads as TGTGCCAGCAGCTCGCCCGGTTCCAAAAACATTCAGTACTTC. V and J are TRBV5-4 and TRBJ2-4, with no clear D. Trimming stripped 3 bases from V and 2 bases from J, with 9 bases between. Germline V gives CDR1 SGHNT, CDR2 YYREEE (reference sequence). There are 14 residues in the CDR3.

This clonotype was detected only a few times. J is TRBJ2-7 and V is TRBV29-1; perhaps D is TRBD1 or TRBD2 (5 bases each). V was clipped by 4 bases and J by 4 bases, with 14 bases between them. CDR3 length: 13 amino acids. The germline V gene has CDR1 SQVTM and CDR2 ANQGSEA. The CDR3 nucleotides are TGCAGCGTTGTACGGGACGGAAAATACGAGCAGTACTTC. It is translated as CSVVRDGKYEQYF.

The CDR3 sequence is CASSQRGSYGYTF. Here the CDR3 DNA reads TGTGCCAGCAGCCAGCGCGGGAGCTATGGCTACACCTTC. The chain is built from TRBV14 and TRBJ1-2, with D unclear. CDR1 and CDR2 from the germline V gene are SGHDN and FVKESK. With 3 bases removed from V and 4 bases from J, the gap between germline ends came to 9 bases. CDR3 length: 13 amino acids.

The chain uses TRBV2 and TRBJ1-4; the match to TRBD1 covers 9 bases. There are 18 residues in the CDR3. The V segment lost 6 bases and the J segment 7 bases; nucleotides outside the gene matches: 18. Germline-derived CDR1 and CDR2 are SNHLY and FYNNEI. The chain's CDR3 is CASSPGTGNSEWGEKLFF. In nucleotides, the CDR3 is TGTGCCAGCAGCCCCGGGACAGGGAACTCGGAGTGGGGTGAAAAACTGTTTTTT.

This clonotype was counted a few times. CDR3 nucleotides: TGTGGCGCGGGTGAAAAACTGTTTTTT. Translated: CGAGEKLFF. The rearrangement joins TRBV14 to TRBJ1-4; unclear D gene. This CDR3 is 9 amino acids long. CDR1 SGHDN and CDR2 FVKESK come from the germline V gene. The variable domain in full, completed from reference TRBV14 and TRBJ1-4, reads EAGVTQFPSHSVIEKGQTVTLRCDPISGHDNLYWYRRVMGKEIKFLLHFVKESKQDESGMPNNRFLAERTGGTYSTLKVQPAELEDSGVYFCGAGEKLFFGSGTQLSVL.

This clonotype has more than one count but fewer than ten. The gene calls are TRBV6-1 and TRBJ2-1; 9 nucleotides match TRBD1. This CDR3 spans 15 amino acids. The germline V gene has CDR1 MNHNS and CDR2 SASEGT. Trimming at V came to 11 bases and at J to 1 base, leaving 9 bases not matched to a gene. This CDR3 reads CACERQGGSYNEQFF. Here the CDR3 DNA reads TGTGCCTGCGAAAGACAGGGGGGTTCCTACAATGAGCAGTTCTTC.

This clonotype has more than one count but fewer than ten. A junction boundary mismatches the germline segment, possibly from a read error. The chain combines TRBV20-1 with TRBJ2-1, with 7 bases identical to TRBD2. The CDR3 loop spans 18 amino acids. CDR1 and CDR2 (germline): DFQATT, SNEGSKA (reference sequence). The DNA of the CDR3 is TGCTGTGCTAGCTTCATAGCGGCTAGCGGAGGGTACTACAATGAGCAGTTCTTC. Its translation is CCASFIAASGGYYNEQFF.

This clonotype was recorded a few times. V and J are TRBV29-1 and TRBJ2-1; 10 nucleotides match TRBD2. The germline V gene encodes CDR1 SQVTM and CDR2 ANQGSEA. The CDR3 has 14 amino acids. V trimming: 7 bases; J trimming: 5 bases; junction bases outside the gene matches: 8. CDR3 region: CSAVAGGPDNEQFF. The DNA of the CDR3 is TGCAGCGCAGTAGCGGGAGGTCCCGACAATGAGCAGTTCTTC.

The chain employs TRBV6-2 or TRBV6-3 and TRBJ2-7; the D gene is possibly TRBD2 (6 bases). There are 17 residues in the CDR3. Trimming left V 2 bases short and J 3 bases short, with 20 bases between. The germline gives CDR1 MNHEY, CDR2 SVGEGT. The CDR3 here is CASSYRLPRTTNYEQYF. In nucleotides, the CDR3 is TGTGCCAGCAGTTACCGGCTACCCAGGACTACTAACTACGAGCAGTACTTC.

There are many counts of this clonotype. CDR3 residues: CASSWDRKGKLFF. DNA of the CDR3: TGTGCCAGCAGCTGGGACAGGAAAGGAAAACTGTTTTTT. The J gene is TRBJ1-4, the V gene TRBV7-4; TRBD1 aligns across 8 bases. Germline V gene lookup returns CDR1 SGHVT and CDR2 SQSDAQ. This CDR3 is built from 13 residues. V lost 4 bases and J lost 10; bases outside the gene matches: 5. Filled out from reference TRBV7-4 and TRBJ1-4, the complete variable domain reads GAGVSQSPRYKVAKRGRDVALRCDSISGHVTLYWYRQTLGQGSEVLTYSQSDAQRDKSGRPSGRFSAERPERSVSTLKIQRTEQGDSAVYLCASSWDRKGKLFFGSGTQLSVL.

The CDR3: CSAAGRGAYEQYF. As DNA, the CDR3 is TGCAGTGCTGCGGGTCGAGGGGCCTACGAGCAGTACTTC. The rearrangement joins TRBV20-1 to TRBJ2-7; D is perhaps TRBD1 or TRBD2 (5 bases each). Trimming removed 5 bases at V and 2 bases at J, with 13 bases between. CDR3 size: 13 residues. Germline CDR1 and CDR2: DFQATT and SNEGSKA (reference sequence).

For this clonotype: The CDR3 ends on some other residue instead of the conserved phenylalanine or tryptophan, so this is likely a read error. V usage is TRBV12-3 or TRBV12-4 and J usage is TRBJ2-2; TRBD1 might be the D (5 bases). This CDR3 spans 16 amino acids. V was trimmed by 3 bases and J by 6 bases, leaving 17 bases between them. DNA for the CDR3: TGTGCCAGCAGTTTCCGGACAACCCTTTTCCCCGGGGAGCTGTTTTCT. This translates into CASSFRTTLFPGELFS.

The CDR3 DNA follows: TGTGCCAGCAGCTTAAACGACTTTCCTACCGGGGAGCTGTTTTTT. It is translated as CASSLNDFPTGELFF. This chain uses TRBV11-2 with TRBJ2-2; D is uncertain. Germline V CDR1 and CDR2: SGHAT, FQNNGV. The germline V and J ends were trimmed by 2 bases and 5 bases, with 12 bases remaining between them. This CDR3 comprises 15 residues.

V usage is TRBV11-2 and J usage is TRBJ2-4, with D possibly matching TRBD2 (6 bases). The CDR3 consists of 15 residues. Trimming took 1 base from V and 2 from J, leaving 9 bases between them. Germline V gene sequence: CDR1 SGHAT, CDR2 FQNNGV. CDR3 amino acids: CASSLVRGSKNIQYF. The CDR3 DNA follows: TGTGCCAGCAGCTTAGTTCGGGGGTCCAAAAACATTCAGTACTTC. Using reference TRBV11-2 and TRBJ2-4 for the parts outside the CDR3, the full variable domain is EAGVAQSPRYKIIEKRQSVAFWCNPISGHATLYWYQQILGQGPKLLIQFQNNGVVDDSQLPKDRFSAERLKGVDSTLKIQPAKLEDSAVYLCASSLVRGSKNIQYFGAGTRLSVL.

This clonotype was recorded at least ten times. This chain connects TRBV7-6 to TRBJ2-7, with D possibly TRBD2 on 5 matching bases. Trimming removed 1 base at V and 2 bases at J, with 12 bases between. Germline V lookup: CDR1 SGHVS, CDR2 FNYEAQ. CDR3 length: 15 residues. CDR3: CASSLGSPSTYEQYF. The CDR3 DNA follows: TGTGCCAGCAGCTTAGGGTCTCCTAGCACCTACGAGCAGTACTTC.

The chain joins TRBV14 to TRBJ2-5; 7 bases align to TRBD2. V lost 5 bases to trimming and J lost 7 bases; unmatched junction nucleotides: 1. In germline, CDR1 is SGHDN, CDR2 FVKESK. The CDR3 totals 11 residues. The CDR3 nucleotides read TGTGCCAGCAGCTGGGAGGGGACCCAGTACTTC. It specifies CASSWEGTQYF.

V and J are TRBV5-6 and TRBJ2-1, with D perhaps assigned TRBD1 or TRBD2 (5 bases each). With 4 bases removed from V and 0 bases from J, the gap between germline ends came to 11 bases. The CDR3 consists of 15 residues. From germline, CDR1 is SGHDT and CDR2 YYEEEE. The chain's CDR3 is CASSGGNSSYNEQFF. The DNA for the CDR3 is TGTGCCAGCAGCGGGGGTAATAGCTCCTACAATGAGCAGTTCTTC.

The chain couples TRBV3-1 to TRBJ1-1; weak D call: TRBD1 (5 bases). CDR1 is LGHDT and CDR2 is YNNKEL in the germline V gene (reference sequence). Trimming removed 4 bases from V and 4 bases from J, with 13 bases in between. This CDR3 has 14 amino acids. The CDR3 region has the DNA TGTGCCAGCAGCCGAGTCTTTGGGGCCACTGAAGCTTTCTTT. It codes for CASSRVFGATEAFF.

The CDR3 sequence: CSARLEPSGRMKETQYF. The CDR3 region has the DNA TGCAGTGCTAGACTCGAACCAAGCGGGAGAATGAAAGAGACCCAGTACTTC. This chain uses TRBV20-1 with TRBJ2-5, with TRBD2 matching 8 bases. This CDR3 comprises 17 residues. Unmatched junction bases numbered 14, after V lost 2 bases and J lost 3 bases. Germline V gene lookup returns CDR1 DFQATT and CDR2 SNEGSKA (reference sequence).